Listed here are 26 T cell receptor beta chains from one sample, sequenced in a study of blood T cell repertoires in COVID-19. Repertoires were generated with immunoSEQ multiplex PCR, while TCRdb's copy carries only in-frame clones and drops some. The profile shows fewer than 200,000 clones, approximately 78% of them singletons. The source material was PBMCs or T cells enriched from blood (not recorded which). These receptors came from a woman aged 45-65 years who had recovered from COVID-19.

The chain is built from TRBV2 and TRBJ1-1; 7 nucleotides line up with TRBD1. With V trimmed by 1 base and J by 1 base, 3 bases remained unmatched. Germline values: CDR1 SNHLY, CDR2 FYNNEI. CDR3 length equals 15 residues. CDR3 bases: TGTGCCAGCAGTGAAGTGCGGACAGGGAACACTGAAGCTTTCTTT. Residues: CASSEVRTGNTEAFF.

The chain couples TRBV29-1 to TRBJ2-3; 8 bases are shared with TRBD1. The CDR3 has 14 amino acids. V shed 5 bases and J 3 bases; nucleotides not matched to a gene: 7. From germline, CDR1 is SQVTM and CDR2 ANQGSEA. The CDR3: CSVKGGQGTDTQYF. The CDR3 DNA follows: TGCAGCGTTAAGGGAGGACAGGGAACAGATACGCAGTATTTT.

The V gene is TRBV28, the J gene TRBJ1-1; 9 nucleotides align to TRBD1. The CDR3 spans 15 residues. V lost 5 bases to trimming and J lost 6 bases; unmatched junction nucleotides: 10. CDR1 and CDR2 from the germline V gene are MDHEN and SYDVKM. The CDR3: CASSPHRDRASEAFF. The CDR3, as DNA: TGTGCCAGCAGTCCCCACCGGGACAGGGCTTCTGAAGCTTTCTTT.

The V and J genes are TRBV30 and TRBJ2-3; 7 nucleotides agree with TRBD2. Per the germline V gene, CDR1 is GTSNPN and CDR2 is SVGIG (reference sequence). V lost 3 bases and J lost 8; bases outside the gene matches: 8. There are 13 residues in the CDR3. The CDR3 protein is CAWRGSGVGTQYF. In DNA form, the CDR3 reads TGTGCCTGGAGGGGGAGCGGGGTAGGTACGCAGTATTTT.

J is TRBJ2-2 and V is TRBV7-6, with a possible D match to TRBD1 (6 bases). Germline V gene lookup returns CDR1 SGHVS and CDR2 FNYEAQ. V was cut by 5 bases and J by 5 bases, with 18 bases left in between. This CDR3 is 16 amino acids long. As DNA, the CDR3 is TGTGCCAGCAGCGCAAGAACACAGGGCTGGACCGGGGAGCTGTTTTTT. Its protein product is CASSARTQGWTGELFF.

V gene TRBV6-5 combines with J gene TRBJ2-3, with D hard to call. The germline V gene has CDR1 MNHEY and CDR2 SVGAGI. Trimming stripped 5 bases from V and 1 base from J, with 4 bases between. This CDR3 spans 12 amino acids. The CDR3 sequence is CASSRGTDTQYF. The DNA for the CDR3 is TGTGCCAGCAGTCGCGGCACAGATACGCAGTATTTT.

This chain connects TRBV6-6 to TRBJ2-7; D is unresolved. This CDR3 is 16 amino acids long. The V and J ends lost 2 bases and 2 bases respectively, with 16 bases between them. Germline V gene lookup returns CDR1 MNHNY and CDR2 SVGAGI (reference sequence). CDR3 nucleotide sequence: TGTGCCAGCAGTTACAGAAGTGCGGATCTCACCTACGAGCAGTACTTC. This translates into CASSYRSADLTYEQYF.

The rearrangement links TRBV24-1 to TRBJ2-3, with a tentative D call TRBD1 (6 bases). This CDR3 has 12 amino acids. CDR1 and CDR2 (germline): KGHDR, SFDVKD. Trimming took 10 bases from V and 2 from J, leaving 9 bases between them. DNA for the CDR3: TGTGCCACACAGGGTGTCACAGATACGCAGTATTTT. This sequence encodes CATQGVTDTQYF.

The rearrangement uses TRBV6-6 and TRBJ2-7; D is uncertain. The germline V and J ends were trimmed by 4 bases and 6 bases, with 13 bases remaining between them. Germline values: CDR1 MNHNY, CDR2 SVGAGI (reference sequence). The CDR3 has 13 amino acids. CDR3 sequence reads: CASSSPEVVEQYF. CDR3 coding DNA: TGTGCCAGCAGTTCCCCCGAGGTGGTCGAGCAGTACTTC.

The CDR3 DNA reads as TGTGCCATCAGTCTAGCGGGAGGAGAGACCCAGTACTTC. It specifies CAISLAGGETQYF. The chain recombines TRBV10-3 with TRBJ2-5, with 11 bases aligning to TRBD2. Germline lookup yields CDR1 ENHRY and CDR2 SYGVKD. The CDR3 extends over 13 amino acids. V dropped 5 bases and J dropped 4; count of bases not matched to a gene: 0.

This chain connects TRBV10-3 to TRBJ1-5; 8 bases fit TRBD1. V shed 2 bases, J shed 6 bases, and the junction held 18 bases outside the gene matches. This CDR3 has 19 amino acids. Germline CDR1 is ENHRY and CDR2 is SYGVKD. This chain's CDR3 is CAISEPLLLRGQRPQPQHF. As DNA, the CDR3 is TGTGCCATCAGTGAGCCCCTTCTCCTCAGGGGGCAGAGGCCTCAGCCCCAGCATTTT.

The rearrangement uses TRBV30 and TRBJ2-2, with 12 positions matching TRBD2. This CDR3 region has 15 residues. The J segment lost 4 bases and the V segment lost 4 bases, leaving 4 bases of the junction unmatched. Germline CDR1 reads GTSNPN; CDR2 reads SVGIG (reference sequence). In nucleotides, the CDR3 is TGTGCCTGGAAGGTACTAGCGGGAGGCACCGGGGAGCTGTTTTTT. This translates into CAWKVLAGGTGELFF.

This clone showed up just once. The rearrangement links TRBV28 to TRBJ1-1, with 7 bases lining up with TRBD1. Germline V CDR1 and CDR2: MDHEN, SYDVKM. J was trimmed by 10 bases and V by 4 bases; bases with no gene match: 12. This CDR3 contains 14 residues. The CDR3 DNA follows: TGTGCCAGCAGTTCCATGACAGGGAAAGTAAGAGCTTTCTTT. Its translation: CASSSMTGKVRAFF.

The chain is built from TRBV30 and TRBJ2-6; D is unclear. Germline values: CDR1 GTSNPN, CDR2 SVGIG (reference sequence). The CDR3 covers 12 residues. V shed 5 bases and J shed 4 bases, with 6 bases lying between them. The CDR3 loop reads CAWGSGANVLTF. As DNA, the CDR3 is TGTGCCTGGGGCTCGGGGGCCAACGTCCTGACTTTC.

The chain is built from TRBV28 and TRBJ1-2, with 8 positions matching TRBD1. The CDR3 has 15 residues. Germline CDR1 reads MDHEN; CDR2 reads SYDVKM. V shed 10 bases, J shed 7 bases, and the junction held 17 bases outside the gene matches. CDR3 protein: CATNSFRTGKTGYTF. The CDR3 DNA follows: TGTGCCACCAACAGTTTCCGGACAGGGAAAACTGGCTACACCTTC.

CDR3 region: CASSPSGLQPQHF. The CDR3 DNA follows: TGTGCCAGCAGTCCGAGCGGGCTTCAGCCCCAGCATTTT. The chain couples TRBV7-2 to TRBJ1-5; D is unresolved. Deletions cut 6 bases from V and 6 bases from J, with 12 bases between. The CDR3 runs to 13 residues. The V gene's germline CDR1 is SGHTA and CDR2 FQGNSA.

The J gene is TRBJ2-2, the V gene TRBV6-5; 9 bases line up with TRBD1. This CDR3 has 15 amino acids. V gave up 1 base and J gave up 5 bases; unmatched junction bases: 2. Germline V CDR1 and CDR2: MNHEY, SVGAGI. This CDR3 is CASSYWTGVTGELFF. The CDR3 DNA reads TGTGCCAGCAGTTACTGGACAGGGGTAACCGGGGAGCTGTTTTTT.

The V gene is TRBV10-3, the J gene TRBJ1-2, with D perhaps TRBD1 (5 bases). Germline-derived CDR1 and CDR2 are ENHRY and SYGVKD. The V gene lost 5 bases and the J gene lost 2 bases, with 12 bases spanning the gap. The CDR3 is 14 residues long. The CDR3: CAISPVSGNYGYTF. In DNA, the CDR3 is TGTGCCATCAGTCCCGTTTCAGGGAACTATGGCTACACCTTC.

The table lists this clone with a few counts. The chain recombines TRBV9 with TRBJ2-1; TRBD1 matches at 8 bases. The CDR3 spans 15 residues. V lost 0 bases to trimming and J lost 5 bases; unmatched junction nucleotides: 4. The V gene's germline CDR1 is SGDLS and CDR2 YYNGEE. The DNA of the CDR3 is TGTGCCAGCAGCGTAGCAGGGGGCGAACACAATGAGCAGTTCTTC. Its translation is CASSVAGGEHNEQFF.

The V call is TRBV30, the J call TRBJ2-7, with TRBD1 matching 7 bases. V lost 2 bases and J lost 2; bases outside the gene matches: 3. CDR1 is GTSNPN and CDR2 is SVGIG in the germline V gene (reference sequence). The CDR3 extends over 13 amino acids. CDR3 protein: CAWSSGGPYEQYF. DNA for the CDR3: TGTGCCTGGAGTTCAGGGGGACCCTACGAGCAGTACTTC.

The chain employs TRBV21-1 and TRBJ1-1; the DNA was not used to check the table's D call, TRBD1. TRBV21-1 is a recognized pseudogene. The CDR3 runs 13 residues. CDR3 coding DNA: TGTGCCAGTAACAGGGGACAGGGCACTGAAGCTTTCTTT. Amino acids: CASNRGQGTEAFF.

The rearrangement joins TRBV7-6 to TRBJ2-5; D may be TRBD1 (6 bases). Per the germline V gene, CDR1 is SGHVS and CDR2 is FNYEAQ. The CDR3 runs 16 residues. Trimming shortened V by 0 bases and J by 6 bases, and 17 bases separated the two germline ends. The CDR3 sequence: CASSLASQGFGQTQYF. CDR3 DNA: TGTGCCAGCAGCTTAGCCTCCCAGGGGTTCGGACAGACCCAGTACTTC.

The CDR3 loop is CASSMSGRSFGAYEQYF. The CDR3 bases are TGTGCCAGCAGCATGAGCGGGAGGTCTTTCGGCGCCTACGAGCAGTACTTC. This sequence joins TRBV21-1 and TRBJ2-7; the table assigns TRBD2, which was not confirmed against the DNA. TRBV21-1 is a pseudogene segment. CDR3 length: 17 residues.

This sequence joins TRBV19 and TRBJ2-3; TRBD2 might be the D (6 bases). CDR3 size: 14 residues. The V and J ends lost 7 bases and 5 bases respectively, with 16 bases between them. Per the germline V gene, CDR1 is LNHDA and CDR2 is SQIVND (reference sequence). The CDR3 loop is CASTPAGLRDTQYF. The CDR3 DNA reads TGTGCCAGTACCCCTGCGGGATTGAGAGATACGCAGTATTTT.

Written as DNA, the CDR3 is TGTGCCAGCACCGGGACAGGTAGTCAGCCCCAGCATTTT. This codes for CASTGTGSQPQHF. The genes are TRBV7-2 and TRBJ1-5; 8 nucleotides match TRBD1. Germline loops: CDR1 SGHTA, CDR2 FQGNSA. The CDR3 contains 13 residues. The J segment lost 6 bases and the V segment lost 7 bases, leaving 5 bases of the junction unmatched.

The rearrangement uses TRBV5-4 and TRBJ2-2, with 11 bases fitting TRBD1. The CDR3 has 16 residues. Trimming cost V 3 bases and J 1 base; bases outside gene matches: 2. The germline V gene encodes CDR1 SGHNT and CDR2 YYREEE (reference sequence). The CDR3 here is CASSWTGGRNTGELFF. Here the CDR3 DNA reads TGTGCCAGCAGCTGGACAGGGGGCCGGAACACCGGGGAGCTGTTTTTT.